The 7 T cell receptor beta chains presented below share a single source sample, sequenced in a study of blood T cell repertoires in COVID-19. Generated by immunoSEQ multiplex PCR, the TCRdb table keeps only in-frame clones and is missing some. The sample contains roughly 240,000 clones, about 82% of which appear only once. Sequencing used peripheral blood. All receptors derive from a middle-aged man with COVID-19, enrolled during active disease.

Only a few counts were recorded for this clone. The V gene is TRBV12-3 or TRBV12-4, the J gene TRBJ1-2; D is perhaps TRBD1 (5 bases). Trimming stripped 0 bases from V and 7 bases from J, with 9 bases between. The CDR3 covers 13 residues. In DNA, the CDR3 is TGTGCCAGCAGTTTAGCGAATAGGGGTGGCTACACCTTC. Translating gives CASSLANRGGYTF.

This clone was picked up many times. Written as DNA, the CDR3 is TGTGCCAGCAGGGCCCAGGGGTACCAGAACACTGAAGCTTTCTTT. Translation gives CASRAQGYQNTEAFF. The V gene is TRBV28, the J gene TRBJ1-1, with D maybe TRBD1 (6 bases). V was trimmed by 6 bases and J by 1 base, leaving 15 bases between them. Germline assignment: CDR1 MDHEN and CDR2 SYDVKM. The CDR3 is made up of 15 amino acids.

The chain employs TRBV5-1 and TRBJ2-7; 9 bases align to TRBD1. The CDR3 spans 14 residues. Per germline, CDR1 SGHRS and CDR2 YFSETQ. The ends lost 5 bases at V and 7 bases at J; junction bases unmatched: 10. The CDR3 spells CASSSVPGQGEQYF. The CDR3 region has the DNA TGCGCCAGCAGTTCCGTCCCGGGACAGGGAGAGCAGTACTTC.

CDR3 residues: CASSSRQGGGEQYF. The CDR3 nucleotides are TGTGCCAGCAGCTCTCGACAGGGAGGTGGCGAGCAGTACTTC. This chain joins TRBV11-2 and TRBJ2-7; D possibly corresponds to TRBD1 (7 bases). Trimming took 4 bases from V and 6 from J, leaving 16 bases between them. This CDR3 has 14 amino acids. From germline, CDR1 is SGHAT and CDR2 FQNNGV.

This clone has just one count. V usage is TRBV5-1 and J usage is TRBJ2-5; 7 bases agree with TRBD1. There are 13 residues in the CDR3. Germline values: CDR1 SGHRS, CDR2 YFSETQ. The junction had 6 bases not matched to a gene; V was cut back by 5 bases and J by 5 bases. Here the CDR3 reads CASSSGQAETQYF. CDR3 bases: TGCGCCAGCAGTTCCGGACAGGCGGAGACCCAGTACTTC.

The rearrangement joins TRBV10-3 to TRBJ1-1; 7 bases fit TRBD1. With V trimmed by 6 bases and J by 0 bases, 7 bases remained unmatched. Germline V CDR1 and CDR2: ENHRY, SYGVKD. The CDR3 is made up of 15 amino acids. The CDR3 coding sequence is TGTGCCATCAGCAGATCGGGACAGCTGAACACTGAAGCTTTCTTT. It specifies CAISRSGQLNTEAFF.

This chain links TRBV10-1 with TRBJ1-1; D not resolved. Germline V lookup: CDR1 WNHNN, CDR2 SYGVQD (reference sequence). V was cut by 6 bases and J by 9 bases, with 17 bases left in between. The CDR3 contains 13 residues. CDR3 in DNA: TGCGCCAGCAGCCCTGGGCAGGCAAGGAAAGCTTTCTTT. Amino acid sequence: CASSPGQARKAFF.